Presented here are 30 T cell receptor beta chains from one specimen sequenced in a study of CXCR3-negative and CXCR3-positive naive CD8 T cells. UMI labels and 5' RACE were used to prepare the TRB cDNA libraries. TCRdb re-called the 5' RACE reads; every CDR3 protein appears as one record, without DNA. The sample table includes 150,000 to 160,000 distinct CDR3 sequences. Study findings and constraints: Higher TRB CDR3 hydrophobicity marked CXCR3-positive naive cells relative to CXCR3-negative naive cells.

These receptors' targets are unknown. Sequenced material: naive CXCR3+ CD8+ T cells from blood. Noted subset: CD45RO-CCR7+CD27+CD95- naive CD8+ T cells expressing CXCR3 (TNR3+). Receptors were obtained from a human donor in good health. Some clones in this sample may be carry-over from other donors' samples.

This chain joins TRBV20-1 and TRBJ2-5; without DNA, the TCRdb call of TRBD2 cannot be checked. CDR1 is DFQATT, CDR2 SNEGSKA, per germline (reference sequence). The CDR3 runs to 15 residues. The CDR3 spells CSAEPAEAEIETQYF.

This chain links TRBV28 with TRBJ1-5; there is no DNA to check the TCRdb D call of TRBD1. This CDR3 contains 15 residues. Germline V gives CDR1 MDHEN, CDR2 SYDVKM. This CDR3 is CASSRRGGTYQPQHF.

The chain joins TRBV13 to TRBJ2-7; TCRdb returns TRBD2, unconfirmable since there is no DNA. Germline V lookup: CDR1 PRHDT, CDR2 FYEKMQ (reference sequence). This CDR3 contains 14 residues. The CDR3 reads CASSLGRASYEQYF.

The gene calls are TRBV5-1 and TRBJ2-7. CDR1 and CDR2 from the germline V gene are SGHRS and YFSETQ. This CDR3 contains 14 residues. The CDR3 sequence: CASSLDDHSYEQYF.

This chain uses TRBV12-3 or TRBV12-4 with TRBJ2-1; TCRdb names TRBD2, which stays unverified in the absence of DNA. The CDR3 runs to 14 residues. Here the CDR3 reads CASSLGGRDNEQFF.

V usage is TRBV29-1 and J usage is TRBJ1-1. The CDR3 totals 17 residues. In germline, CDR1 is SQVTM, CDR2 ANQGSEA. CDR3: CSVQQVPGQGSNTEAFF.

The chain employs TRBV15 and TRBJ1-5. This CDR3 is 13 amino acids long. Germline V lookup: CDR1 LNHNV, CDR2 YYDKDF (reference sequence). This CDR3 reads CATSGSGSQPQHF.

This chain connects TRBV3-1 to TRBJ1-5; TCRdb returns TRBD1, unconfirmable since there is no DNA. Germline loops: CDR1 LGHDT, CDR2 YNNKEL (reference sequence). CDR3 size: 13 residues. This chain's CDR3 is CASSHPGDQPQHF.

This chain links TRBV7-7 with TRBJ2-7; TCRdb outputs TRBD1, but without DNA this stays unchecked. The length of the CDR3 is 15 residues. Germline V CDR1 and CDR2: SSHAT, FNYEAQ (reference sequence). Here the CDR3 reads CASSSPRGSVYEQYF.

The rearrangement links TRBV27 to TRBJ2-5; TCRdb calls TRBD1, which cannot be checked without DNA. This CDR3 has 11 amino acids. Germline CDR1 and CDR2: MNHEY and SMNVEV (reference sequence). CDR3 amino acids: CASSQGGTQYF.

J is TRBJ2-1 and V is TRBV12-3 or TRBV12-4. The length of the CDR3 is 14 residues. This CDR3 is CASSFSSTQNEQFF.

The chain uses TRBV11-2 and TRBJ2-3; TCRdb lists TRBD2, though no DNA is available to test this call. The CDR3 totals 16 residues. Germline CDR1 is SGHAT and CDR2 is FQNNGV. CDR3 in amino acids: CASSLGGREKGDTQYF.

The chain has TRBV20-1 and TRBJ2-1; TCRdb returns TRBD1, unconfirmable since there is no DNA. The CDR3 is made up of 15 amino acids. CDR1 and CDR2 (germline): DFQATT, SNEGSKA (reference sequence). CDR3 residues: CSARGRTGRRNEQFF.

The V gene is TRBV6-2 or TRBV6-3, the J gene TRBJ2-7; TCRdb selects TRBD1, and the lack of DNA leaves this call unchecked. Germline CDR1 is MNHEY and CDR2 is SVGEGT. The CDR3 runs to 12 residues. CDR3 residues: CASSSQGYEQYF.

This sequence joins TRBV12-3 or TRBV12-4 and TRBJ1-3. The CDR3 contains 14 residues. This chain's CDR3 is CASSFGVGGNTIYF.

The V and J genes are TRBV7-9 and TRBJ2-1; the D gene TCRdb calls, TRBD1, cannot be checked with no DNA. CDR1 is SEHNR, CDR2 FQNEAQ, per germline (reference sequence). The CDR3 covers 14 residues. CDR3 region: CASNHPGPNNEQFF.

V gene TRBV7-6 combines with J gene TRBJ2-7; TCRdb names TRBD2, which stays unverified in the absence of DNA. Germline V gene sequence: CDR1 SGHVS, CDR2 FNYEAQ. The CDR3 has 13 amino acids. The CDR3 spells CASSPVAPYEQYF.

V and J are TRBV9 and TRBJ2-7; the TCRdb call, TRBD1, lacks DNA for checking. This CDR3 is 13 amino acids long. Germline V gene sequence: CDR1 SGDLS, CDR2 YYNGEE. CDR3 protein: CASSQGVSYEQYF.

The chain has TRBV11-2 and TRBJ1-2; TCRdb picks TRBD1, but there is no DNA to check that call. The CDR3 covers 21 residues. The V gene's germline CDR1 is SGHAT and CDR2 FQNNGV. The CDR3: CASSFTPVLAGQGALIYGYTF.

The chain is built from TRBV15 and TRBJ2-3; absent DNA, TCRdb's TRBD2 call cannot be checked. Per the germline V gene, CDR1 is LNHNV and CDR2 is YYDKDF (reference sequence). The CDR3 totals 14 residues. This chain's CDR3 is CATSRVGEVDTQYF.

V and J are TRBV5-4 and TRBJ2-1; without DNA, the TCRdb call of TRBD1 cannot be checked. Germline CDR1 reads SGHNT; CDR2 reads YYREEE (reference sequence). This CDR3 has 13 residues. CDR3 protein: CASSQDRYNEQFF. Full variable domain (rest looked up from reference TRBV5-4 and TRBJ2-1): ETGVTQSPTHLIKTRGQQVTLRCSSQSGHNTVSWYQQALGQGPQFIFQYYREEENGRGNFPPRFSGLQFPNYSSELNVNALELDDSALYLCASSQDRYNEQFFGPGTRLTVL.

This rearrangement joins TRBV7-9 to TRBJ1-1. The CDR3 is 17 residues long. Germline-derived CDR1 and CDR2 are SEHNR and FQNEAQ (reference sequence). CDR3: CASSFKVGGPGNTEAFF.

This sequence joins TRBV7-9 and TRBJ2-7. The CDR3 runs 13 residues. Germline CDR1 SEHNR, CDR2 FQNEAQ (reference sequence). The CDR3 protein is CASSPVADYEQYF.

The V call is TRBV6-6, the J call TRBJ2-5; TCRdb calls TRBD2, which cannot be checked without DNA. CDR1 is MNHNY, CDR2 SVGAGI, per germline (reference sequence). The CDR3 contains 19 residues. The CDR3 protein is CASSPPKVRDYTNQETQYF.

The chain uses TRBV7-2 and TRBJ2-1; lacking DNA, the TRBD1 call made by TCRdb goes unchecked. The CDR3 length is 16 residues. Germline V gives CDR1 SGHTA, CDR2 FQGNSA. This CDR3 is CASSYPGGYAYNEQFF. Full variable domain (outside the CDR3, taken from reference TRBV7-2 and TRBJ2-1): GAGVSQSPSNKVTEKGKDVELRCDPISGHTALYWYRQSLGQGLEFLIYFQGNSAPDKSGLPSDRFSAERTGGSVSTLTIQRTQQEDSAVYLCASSYPGGYAYNEQFFGPGTRLTVL.

J is TRBJ2-1 and V is TRBV29-1. This CDR3 region has 11 residues. The germline CDR1 and CDR2 sequences are SQVTM and ANQGSEA. The CDR3: CSTEHHNEQFF.

This rearrangement joins TRBV11-1 to TRBJ2-7; the TCRdb D gene call, TRBD2, has no DNA to confirm it. The germline V gene has CDR1 SGHAT and CDR2 FQDESV (reference sequence). There are 19 residues in the CDR3. This CDR3 is CASSLVTSTSGRACYEQYF.

The gene calls are TRBV7-8 and TRBJ2-3; with no DNA, the TCRdb D assignment of TRBD1 cannot be verified. CDR1 SGHVS and CDR2 FQNEAQ come from the germline V gene. The length of the CDR3 is 18 residues. The CDR3 sequence: CASSLVLGNMGATDTQYF.

The J gene is TRBJ2-1, the V gene TRBV14; as DNA is missing, the TRBD1 call by TCRdb cannot be tested. Germline V gene data show CDR1 as SGHDN and CDR2 as FVKESK. The CDR3 totals 16 residues. The CDR3: CASSFTPGTGMDEQFF.

The chain uses TRBV14 and TRBJ2-4. Germline V gene lookup returns CDR1 SGHDN and CDR2 FVKESK. CDR3 length: 14 amino acids. The CDR3: CASSQVLAKNIQYF.